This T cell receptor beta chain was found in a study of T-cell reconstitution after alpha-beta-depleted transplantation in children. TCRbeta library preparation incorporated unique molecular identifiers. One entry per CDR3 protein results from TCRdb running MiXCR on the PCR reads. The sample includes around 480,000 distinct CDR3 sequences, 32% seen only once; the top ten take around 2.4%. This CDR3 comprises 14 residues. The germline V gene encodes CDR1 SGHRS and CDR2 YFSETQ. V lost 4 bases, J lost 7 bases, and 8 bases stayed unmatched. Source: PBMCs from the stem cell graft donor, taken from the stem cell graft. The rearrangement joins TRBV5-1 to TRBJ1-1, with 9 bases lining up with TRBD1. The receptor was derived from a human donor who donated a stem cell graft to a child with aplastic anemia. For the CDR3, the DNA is TGCGCCAGCAGCCTGGGACAGGGAGTTGATGAAGCTTTCTTT. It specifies CASSLGQGVDEAFF.